This T cell receptor beta chain is drawn from a study of shared clonotypes between healthy human individuals. Across the study: CD4 naive and CD4 memory each took three plates per donor, while CD8 naive took two and CD8 memory one. Study results and limitations: Among donors, sharing of clonotypes was expected to be affected by sequencing depth. Large depth notwithstanding, sorted-subset sequencing proved incomplete by rarefaction.

As for this clone: Its antigen remains unknown.

Trimming removed 0 bases at V and 5 bases at J, with 11 bases between. Germline lookup yields CDR1 SGHRS and CDR2 YFSETQ. The CDR3 loop spans 14 amino acids. Division of CD4+ cells produced a CD45RA+ naive subset and a CD45RA-negative memory subset. Measured with immunoSEQ multiplex PCR; TCRdb has only the in-frame clones, and not every one. This sample has around 350,000 clones; around 70% occur once, and the top ten carry over 9.5%. The chain employs TRBV5-1 and TRBJ2-5; TRBD1 might be the D (6 bases). The specimen sequenced was memory CD4+ T cells sorted from blood. Documented subset: CD45RA-negative fraction. This TCR derives from a man between 25 and 39 years old in good health. The DNA of the CDR3 is TGCGCCAGCAGCTTGGCCGGACAGAGGGAGACCCAGTACTTC. Amino acids: CASSLAGQRETQYF.